The sequence of this T cell receptor beta chain was determined in a study of shared clonotypes between healthy human individuals. Study-level results: Larger estimated richness was generally seen in naive subsets than in memory subsets. Naive CD4 clonotype sharing across a few donors was approximately 5.2%.

TCRdb's copy holds only in-frame clones and misses some; the assay was immunoSEQ multiplex PCR. The table lists over 1.5 million clones, approximately 98% of them singletons, with about 0.45% in the top ten. To note about this clone: Its antigen is undetermined.

The CDR3 is made up of 16 amino acids. Between the trimmed V and J ends, which lost 3 bases and 0 bases, there was a span of 17 bases. Germline V CDR1 and CDR2: GTSNPN, SVGIG (reference sequence). Sequencing used naive CD4+ T cells sorted from blood. Subset: CD45RA+ positively selected. This chain links TRBV30 with TRBJ1-1; weak D call: TRBD1 (5 bases). The TCR sequence derives from a man aged 25-45 years in good health. The CDR3 bases are TGTGCCTGGAGGTTTTGGGGCAGAGACATGAACACTGAAGCTTTCTTT. This encodes CAWRFWGRDMNTEAFF.